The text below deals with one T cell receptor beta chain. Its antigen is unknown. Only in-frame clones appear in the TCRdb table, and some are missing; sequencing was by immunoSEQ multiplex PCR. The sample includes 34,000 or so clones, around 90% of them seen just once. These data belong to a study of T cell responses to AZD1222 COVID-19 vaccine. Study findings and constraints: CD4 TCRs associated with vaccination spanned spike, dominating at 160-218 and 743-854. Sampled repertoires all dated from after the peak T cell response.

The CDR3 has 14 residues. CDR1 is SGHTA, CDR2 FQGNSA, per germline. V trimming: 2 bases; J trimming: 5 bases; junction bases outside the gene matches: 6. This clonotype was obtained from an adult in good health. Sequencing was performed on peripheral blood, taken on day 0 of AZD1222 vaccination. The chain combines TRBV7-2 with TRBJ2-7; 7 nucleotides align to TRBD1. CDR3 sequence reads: CASSLSRRGNEQYF. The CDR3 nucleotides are TGTGCCAGCAGCTTATCTCGCAGGGGGAACGAGCAGTACTTC.